This TCR beta chain was found in a study of Graves' ophthalmopathy and Graves' hyperthyroidism. Study-wide background: If no ophthalmopathy appeared within 18 months of follow-up, hyperthyroidism was termed stable. General study results and limits: Most thyroid clonotypes with frequency above 0.001 were detected in blood too.

Germline CDR1 and CDR2: DFQATT and SNEGSKA (reference sequence). V was cut by 0 bases and J by 4 bases, with 13 bases left in between. CDR3 length: 16 amino acids. This clonotype showed up many times. Its specificity is unknown. The diagnostic workup employed clinical symptoms, serum thyroxine, TRAb, thyroid ultrasound and orbital computed tomography. RNA transcripts were the template, and TCR beta CDR3 regions were amplified from them. Second-round multiplex PCR followed a first-round RT-PCR using HTBI primers. TCRdb processed the multiplex PCR reads anew with MiXCR; each CDR3 protein has one entry. The sample holds around 1,000,000 distinct CDR3 sequences, about 35% seen once.

V and J are TRBV20-1 and TRBJ1-6; D perhaps matches TRBD1 (6 bases). The specimen was peripheral blood or thyroid tissue (not recorded which). The source of this sequence is an adult man with Graves' hyperthyroidism. In DNA, the CDR3 is TGCAGTGCTAGAGATGAGGCAGGGGAGTATAATTCACCCCTCCACTTT. Translated: CSARDEAGEYNSPLHF.